These T cell receptor beta chains were read from a single sample in a study of PD-1 blockade in classical Hodgkin lymphoma. Here immunoSEQ multiplex PCR was the method, and the copy in TCRdb shows in-frame clones only, minus some. The data contain about 64,000 clones, roughly nine tenths of them singletons. The sequences come from peripheral blood mononuclear cells (PBMCs), collected before the fourth cycle of nivolumab. The origin of the receptors is a human donor with classical Hodgkin lymphoma. Each CDR3 is given with its conserved first and last residue. Each record gives: CDR3 protein, J gene, clone size, V gene. Part of the rows lack a size; the others show once, few, many or a class for expanded clones.

CASSESGRESYEQYF	TRBJ2-7	NA	TRBV2
CASSIWGGSGTNEQFF	TRBJ2-1	once	TRBV19
CASSFRHVNNEQFF	TRBJ2-1	few	TRBV6-5
CASRSGRNSNQPQHF	TRBJ1-5	NA	TRBV27
CASSQDEEQYF	TRBJ2-7	NA	TRBV4-1
CSVVRLGQRYNEQFF	TRBJ2-1	NA	TRBV29-1
CASSFQGSDEQYF	TRBJ2-7	NA	TRBV11-2
CASSSGRTGQETQYF	TRBJ2-5	NA	TRBV7-7
CASSAGTSGRNEQFF	TRBJ2-1	once	TRBV5-1
CASSQGLASNEQYF	TRBJ2-7	NA	TRBV5-4
CAISGGPALAAIYEQYF	TRBJ2-7	NA	TRBV10-3
CASSVGDRASGNTIYF	TRBJ1-3	NA	TRBV9
CASSGSGSSYNEQFF	TRBJ2-1	NA	TRBV4-2
CASSQSGQGLNGDGYTF	TRBJ1-2	NA	TRBV28
CASSPTSGVIQETQYF	TRBJ2-5	NA	TRBV19
CASSRSTGIGQPQHF	TRBJ1-5	NA	TRBV6-5
CASSFETSNTEAFF	TRBJ1-1	NA	TRBV7-9
CASSSGTGLHDEQFF	TRBJ2-1	NA	TRBV7-6
CASSFMWGGDYGYTF	TRBJ1-2	NA	TRBV5-6
CASRAGYSEKLFF	TRBJ1-4	NA	TRBV2
CAISLEGGENSPLHF	TRBJ1-6	NA	TRBV10-3
CASSSNTEAFF	TRBJ1-1	NA	TRBV5-5
CASSGGVGSYEQYF	TRBJ2-7	NA	TRBV2
CASSPPGLGVYNEQFF	TRBJ2-1	NA	TRBV5-6
CASSFHDGALRELFF	TRBJ2-2	NA	TRBV11-2
CASSPKLADYEQYF	TRBJ2-7	NA	TRBV6-6
CASSLVWTSVGEQFF	TRBJ2-1	NA	TRBV27
CASQTAPDSSYEQYF	TRBJ2-7	NA	TRBV28
CASSPRTESYQETQYF	TRBJ2-5	NA	TRBV4-1
CASSFGTVNTGELFF	TRBJ2-2	medium-sized	TRBV5-1
CASAARVPTDTQYF	TRBJ2-3	NA	TRBV19
CASSPGGHYNEQFF	TRBJ2-1	NA	TRBV10-1
CASSDRVVYGYTF	TRBJ1-2	few	TRBV25-1
CASSLALLFETQYF	TRBJ2-5	NA	TRBV7-8
CASSLTPSSGGAYEQYF	TRBJ2-7	NA	TRBV27
CASSSLTRAGVNEQFF	TRBJ2-1	NA	TRBV27
CASSSRDRRTGELFF	TRBJ2-2	NA	TRBV7-9
CASSQGTGMTNYGYTF	TRBJ1-2	NA	TRBV4-2